These T cell receptor beta chains were read from a single sample in a study of shared T cell receptors in the human thymus. The assay was immunoSEQ multiplex PCR, and TCRdb's table has in-frame clones only and misses some. The data hold about 660,000 clones, with 70% to 90% observed a single time. This same sample was also taken into another study, of human thymus T cells.

Sequencing was done on a sample of thymocytes. Receptors originate from a boy under two years old with a congenital heart defect. CDR3s include the opening cysteine and the closing phenylalanine or tryptophan. A D gene is named only where the DNA matches it firmly. Size is stated for part of the rows, as once, few or many counts, or as a class when the clone is expanded.

v_call: TRBV28
d_call: TRBD1
j_call: TRBJ1-3
clone_size: NA
cdr3_aa: CASSFRWTGAGNTIYF
cdr3_nt: TGTGCCAGCAGTTTCCGGTGGACAGGGGCTGGAAACACCATATATTTT

v_call: TRBV27
d_call: TRBD2
j_call: TRBJ2-3
clone_size: NA
cdr3_aa: CASSFSGLAGTPDTQYF
cdr3_nt: TGTGCCAGCAGTTTCTCCGGACTAGCGGGAACGCCCGATACGCAGTATTTT

v_call: TRBV27
d_call: NA
j_call: TRBJ2-1
clone_size: once
cdr3_aa: CASSLSKRLGNYNEQFF
cdr3_nt: TGTGCCAGCAGTTTATCGAAGCGGCTAGGGAATTACAATGAGCAGTTCTTC

v_call: TRBV28
d_call: NA
j_call: TRBJ2-3
clone_size: NA
cdr3_aa: CASSPPRGLVLYF
cdr3_nt: TGTGCCAGCAGTCCCCCCCGAGGACTCGTCCTGTATTTT

v_call: TRBV28
d_call: NA
j_call: TRBJ2-5
clone_size: NA
cdr3_aa: CASSPLSEETQYF
cdr3_nt: TGTGCCAGCAGTCCGCTCAGCGAAGAGACCCAGTACTTC

v_call: TRBV19
d_call: TRBD1
j_call: TRBJ2-1
clone_size: NA
cdr3_aa: CATDHGDRGLDEQFF
cdr3_nt: TGTGCCACCGACCATGGGGACAGGGGTTTGGATGAGCAGTTCTTC

v_call: TRBV7-2
d_call: NA
j_call: TRBJ1-1
clone_size: NA
cdr3_aa: CASSVGASNTEAFF
cdr3_nt: TGTGCCAGCAGCGTAGGGGCGTCGAACACTGAAGCTTTCTTT

v_call: TRBV27
d_call: TRBD1
j_call: TRBJ2-7
clone_size: NA
cdr3_aa: CASSNLDRQGYEQYF
cdr3_nt: TGTGCCAGCAGCAATCTCGATCGACAGGGTTACGAGCAGTACTTC

v_call: TRBV19
d_call: NA
j_call: TRBJ1-1
clone_size: NA
cdr3_aa: CASTGKTAEAFF
cdr3_nt: TGTGCCAGCACAGGGAAGACGGCTGAAGCTTTCTTT

v_call: TRBV2
d_call: TRBD2
j_call: TRBJ2-3
clone_size: few
cdr3_aa: CASSDSASGSTDTQYF
cdr3_nt: TGTGCCAGCAGTGACTCGGCTAGCGGGAGCACAGATACGCAGTATTTT